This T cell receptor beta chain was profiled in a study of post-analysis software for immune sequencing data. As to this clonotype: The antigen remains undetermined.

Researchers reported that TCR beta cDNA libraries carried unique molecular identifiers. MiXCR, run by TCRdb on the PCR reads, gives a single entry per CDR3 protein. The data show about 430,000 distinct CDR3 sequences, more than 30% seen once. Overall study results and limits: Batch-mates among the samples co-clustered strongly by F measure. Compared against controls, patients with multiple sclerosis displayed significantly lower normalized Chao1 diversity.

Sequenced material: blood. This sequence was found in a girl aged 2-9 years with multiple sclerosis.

CDR3 residues: CASSSSSGGDTDTQYF. CDR3 nucleotides: TGTGCCAGCAGCTCTTCTAGCGGCGGCGACACAGATACGCAGTATTTT. This chain joins TRBV11-2 and TRBJ2-3, with TRBD2 matching 7 bases. The V gene end was trimmed by 4 bases and the J gene end by 2 bases; junction bases not matched to a gene: 9. Germline-derived CDR1 and CDR2 are SGHAT and FQNNGV. CDR3 size: 16 residues.